The source of this TCR beta chain is a study of T cells after yellow fever vaccination. The V end was cut by 3 bases, the J end by 1 base, with 13 bases between. The CDR3 totals 16 residues. Germline-derived CDR1 and CDR2 are MNHEY and SMNVEV (reference sequence). One entry per CDR3 protein results from TCRdb running MiXCR on the 5' RACE reads. The sample holds roughly 500,000 distinct CDR3 sequences; roughly 19% are singletons and the top ten take roughly an eighth. The chain has TRBV27 and TRBJ1-5; possible D gene TRBD1, 5 bases. This sequence originates from a young man who received the YFV17D yellow fever vaccine. This specimen was PBMCs, taken 15 days after the yellow fever booster vaccination. For the CDR3, the DNA is TGTGCCAGCAGTTTGGGGCAGGGTTGGAGCAATCAGCCCCAGCATTTT. Its translation: CASSLGQGWSNQPQHF.